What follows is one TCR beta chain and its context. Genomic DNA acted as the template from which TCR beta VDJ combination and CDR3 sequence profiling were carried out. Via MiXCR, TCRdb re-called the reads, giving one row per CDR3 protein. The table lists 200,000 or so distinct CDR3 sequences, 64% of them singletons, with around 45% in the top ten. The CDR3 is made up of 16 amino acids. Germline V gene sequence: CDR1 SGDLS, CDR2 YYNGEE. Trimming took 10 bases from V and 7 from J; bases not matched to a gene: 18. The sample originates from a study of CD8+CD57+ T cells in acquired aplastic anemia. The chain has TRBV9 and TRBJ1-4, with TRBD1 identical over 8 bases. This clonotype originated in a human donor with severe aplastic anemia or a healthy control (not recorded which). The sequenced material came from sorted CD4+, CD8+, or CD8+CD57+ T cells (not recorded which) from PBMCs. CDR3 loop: CASGAGQGGASEKLFF. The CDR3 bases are TGTGCCTCCGGGGCCGGACAGGGAGGGGCGAGTGAAAAACTGTTTTTT.